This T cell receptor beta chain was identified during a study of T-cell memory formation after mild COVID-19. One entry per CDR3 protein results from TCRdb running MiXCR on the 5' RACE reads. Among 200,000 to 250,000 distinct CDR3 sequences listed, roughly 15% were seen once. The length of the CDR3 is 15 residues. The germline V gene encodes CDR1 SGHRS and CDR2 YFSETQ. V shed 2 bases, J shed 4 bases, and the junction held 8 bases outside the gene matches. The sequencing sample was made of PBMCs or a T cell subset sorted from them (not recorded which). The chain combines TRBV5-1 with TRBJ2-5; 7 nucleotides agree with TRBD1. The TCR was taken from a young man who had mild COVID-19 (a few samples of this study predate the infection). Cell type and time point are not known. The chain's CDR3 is CASSLQGPTPETQYF. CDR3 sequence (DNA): TGCGCCAGCAGCTTACAGGGGCCAACCCCAGAGACCCAGTACTTC.